The clone carrying this T cell receptor (beta chain) occurred many times. Its cognate antigen is unknown. This entry belongs to a study of T cells in Graves' hyperthyroidism and ophthalmopathy. In the study overall: Any treatment followed the collection of peripheral blood at initial diagnosis.

What was amplified from RNA transcripts were TCR beta CDR3 regions. First-round RT-PCR with HTBI primers amplified the TCR CDR3 region. TCRdb reanalysed the multiplex PCR reads using MiXCR and keeps one entry per CDR3 protein. The sample consists of 700,000 to 950,000 distinct CDR3 sequences, roughly a third of them appearing once. V lost 1 base to trimming and J lost 10 bases; unmatched junction nucleotides: 3. Germline CDR1 SGHDT, CDR2 YYEEEE. CDR3 size: 14 residues. Stable Graves' hyperthyroidism denoted no ophthalmopathy progression over 18 months. Hyperthyroidism in the patients, aged 18 to 65, was newly diagnosed and under 2 months in duration. Study-wide points: Most thyroid-expanded clonotypes above 0.001 were also found in blood.

Material: blood. This sequence joins TRBV5-6 and TRBJ1-6, with TRBD1 matching 9 bases. The receptor's source is a woman aged 40 to 50 with Graves' hyperthyroidism. CDR3 coding DNA: TGTGCCAGCAGCTTGACAGGGGGCGAATCACCCCTCCACTTT. This translates into CASSLTGGESPLHF.